This T cell receptor (beta chain) was found in a study of blood T cell repertoires in COVID-19. Study overall: PBMCs, B-cell-depleted T cells, or T cells were the source of the cDNA or gDNA that made up the material.

This CDR3 has 15 residues. CDR1 and CDR2 from the germline V gene are KGHDR and SFDVKD. Trimming cost V 3 bases and J 4 bases, with 12 bases left between them. Patients of the Seattle cohort, enrolled during active infection, were followed longitudinally. Per the original methods: Nucleated cell counts were estimated from reference gene primer amplification. Produced via immunoSEQ multiplex PCR; TCRdb's table is partial and in-frame only. The V and J calls and clone size come from that table; D and trimming were worked out from the DNA. The sample comprises around 170,000 clones, around 87% of which are singletons, and around 0.6% rests with the top ten.

The receptor was isolated from a man aged 55 to 69 with COVID-19, enrolled during active disease. Sequencing was performed on peripheral blood. V is TRBV24-1 and J is TRBJ1-5; D possibly corresponds to TRBD1 (6 bases). The CDR3 spells CATSDPDSLNQPQHF. The CDR3 nucleotides are TGTGCCACCAGTGATCCGGACAGCCTTAATCAGCCCCAGCATTTT.